This T cell receptor beta chain was recovered during a study of T cells after yellow fever vaccination. At the level of the study: Researchers used SMART-Seq v4 Ultra Low Input to prepare fractions that had low cell numbers. Overall study results and limits: Clonotypes found in both CD4 and CD8 compartments made up a small share.

TCRdb fed the 5' RACE reads into MiXCR, producing one record per CDR3 protein. This sample has hundreds of thousands of distinct CDR3 sequences; 9% to 15% occur once, and the top ten carry 15%. V shed 2 bases and J shed 6 bases, with 13 bases lying between them. CDR1 and CDR2 (germline): MNHNS, SASEGT. The CDR3 runs 15 residues. Details on this clonotype: Its target is unknown.

Sequenced here: PBMCs, sampled on the day of the yellow fever booster vaccination. This receptor was obtained from a man aged 30-40 years who received the YFV17D yellow fever vaccine. The V and J genes are TRBV6-1 and TRBJ2-2, with D maybe TRBD2 (6 bases). CDR3 sequence (DNA): TGTGCCAGCAGTGAATACGAGACTAGGGCCGGGGAGCTGTTTTTT. Its translation is CASSEYETRAGELFF.